A single T cell receptor beta chain is shown here with its context. In this sample, this clone turned up once. Its antigen specificity is not known. The record has no base qualities; no much larger clone is one base away. In the paper's terms, the time point label means: after dendritic cell vaccination, including at tumor progression/relapse. Patients were selected on the basis of adequate residual fresh-frozen tumor tissue and more than two years of available survival data. An isocitrate dehydrogenase mutation was not carried by any of the glioblastoma patients, although molecular status was otherwise variable. PBMC were collected before vaccination, two weeks after the third vaccination, and at tumor progression when it occurred. The Qiagen DNeasy Blood extraction Kit was used to extract genomic DNA. The data were obtained in a study of glioma-infiltrating T cells after dendritic cell vaccination (TCRdb year 2016). General notes on the study: A cohort of roughly 15 glioblastoma patients from Phase I and II dendritic cell vaccination trials was included, of whom 9 were newly diagnosed and 6 had recurrent disease. TCR sequencing metrics, including TIL content and tumor-blood repertoire overlap, were correlated with survival after dendritic cell vaccination. The vaccine was prepared from monocyte-derived dendritic cells that were cultured for seven days with IL-4 and GM-CSF and then pulsed overnight with autologous tumor lysate. Between the early 2000s and the early 2010s, the patients were given dendritic cell vaccination pulsed with autologous tumor lysate. In glioblastoma patients vaccinated with dendritic cells, deep sequencing of TCR beta CDR3 regions served to measure the amount of tumor-infiltrating lymphocytes and to compare repertoires between tumor and blood. Three intradermal dendritic cell vaccine injections were administered to patients at biweekly intervals in the arm below the axilla.

General conclusions and limits of the study: The three-group TCR overlap response model was described as speculative and requiring prospective validation. The cohort was small and heterogeneous, only a few patients had full blood and tumor sets, and even fewer had initial-recurrent tumor pairs. After dendritic cell vaccination, a higher estimated pretreatment TIL content predicted longer time to progression and longer overall survival. TCR clonality showed no direct relationship with survival, which suggests that a diverse polyclonal response may be important.

Using the immunoSEQ assay, TCRB CDR3 regions were amplified from 2 micrograms of genomic DNA, or from all available DNA when less than that was on hand. For multiplex PCR, 60 forward primers for TCR V beta segments and 13 reverse primers for J beta segments were used. To estimate reads per starting template, synthetic control templates were spiked into each sample at limiting dilution. The Illumina HiSeq System generated sequencing reads of 87 bp. The original pipeline was this. To remove PCR and sequencing errors, closely related sequences were merged with a nearest neighbor algorithm. TCR overlap was measured as the percentage of unique tumor TCR beta sequences that were also present in the peripheral blood of the same patient. The table was pulled from immuneACCESS by TCRdb, which kept in-frame rearrangements only. Such tables lose some clones; where checked, under half of the loss comes from unresolved V genes, and the rest has no known cause. V, J and clone size are taken as reported in that table, and D and trimming were inferred from the DNA itself. This sample gives about 76,000 clones in total; more than 75% of them show up just once. The leading ten clones occupy 2% to 2.5% of the sample.

CDR1 and CDR2 are drawn from the germline V gene: SQVTM, ANQGSEA. At the junction V is shortened by 4 bases and J by 6 bases, with 10 bases in between. The CDR3, from cysteine to phenylalanine, totals 12 residues. Only the CDR3 portion is preserved as DNA: 36 bases, with reading frame beginning at the first base. The starting material was blood, obtained after dendritic cell vaccination. The origin of this receptor is a human donor with glioblastoma. Recombination joined TRBV29-1 with TRBJ2-1; TRBD2 is a possible D gene, resting on 6 matching bases. The CDR3 here reads CSVVRGANEQFF. The sequence in DNA is TGCAGCGTTGTACGCGGGGCCAATGAGCAGTTCTTC.